This T cell receptor (beta chain) originates from a study of shared clonotypes between healthy human individuals. Study information: Per donor, CD8 memory used one plate, CD8 naive used two, CD4 memory used three and CD4 naive used three.

V lost 6 bases and J lost 8, with 16 bases in between. CDR3 size: 13 residues. Germline values: CDR1 MNHNS, CDR2 SASEGT. The data were produced by immunoSEQ multiplex PCR, yet TCRdb's version contains in-frame clones alone and is incomplete. This sample has millions of clones, with around nine tenths found just once. Findings and caveats of the study: The study generally estimated greater richness for naive than memory subsets.

With respect to this clone: What it recognizes is unknown.

Sequenced material: naive CD4+ T cells sorted from blood. Subset defined: CD45RA+ positively selected. This chain joins TRBV6-1 and TRBJ1-2; D is unclear. The origin of this receptor is a young man in good health. This chain's CDR3 is CASRVEGLRGYTF. The CDR3 DNA follows: TGTGCCAGCAGAGTTGAGGGTTTAAGGGGCTACACCTTC.